This T cell receptor beta chain comes out of a study of T-cell memory formation after mild COVID-19. TCRdb redid the calling of the 5' RACE reads with MiXCR, one entry per CDR3 protein. Among 380,000 or so distinct CDR3 sequences, 13% to 15% were seen once, and the ten largest hold roughly 22%. This CDR3 region has 15 residues. Germline CDR1 reads SGHRS; CDR2 reads YFSETQ. V gave up 2 bases and J gave up 9 bases; unmatched junction bases: 11. The sequencing sample was made of PBMCs or a T cell subset sorted from them (not recorded which). This chain links TRBV5-1 with TRBJ2-1; 7 bases line up with TRBD2. This sequence was found in a man between 18 and 35 years old who had mild COVID-19 (a few samples of this study predate the infection). Cell type and time point are not known. CDR3 nucleotide sequence: TGCGCCAGCAGCTTAGGACTAGTAACTTTAGGTGAGCAGTTCTTC. Its protein product is CASSLGLVTLGEQFF. Full variable domain (rest looked up from reference TRBV5-1 and TRBJ2-1): KAGVTQTPRYLIKTRGQQVTLSCSPISGHRSVSWYQQTPGQGLQFLFEYFSETQRNKGNFPGRFSGRQFSNSRSEMNVSTLELGDSALYLCASSLGLVTLGEQFFGPGTRLTVL.